This entry lists 16 T cell receptor beta chains sequenced from one sample in a study of blood T cells in healthy people across ages. Alongside a J-beta primer mix, a sample-barcoded 5' primer served in a second PCR lasting about 7 to 11 cycles. TCRdb re-derived calls from the 5' RACE reads in MiXCR, one entry per CDR3 protein. This table holds about 640,000 distinct CDR3 sequences, 58% found once. Sequencing was carried out using blood. All receptors come from a man in his sixties in good health.

This clonotype showed up just a few times. The genes are TRBV6-6 and TRBJ2-1; the match to TRBD2 covers 10 bases. The V gene's germline CDR1 is MNHNY and CDR2 SVGAGI (reference sequence). The ends lost 2 bases at V and 4 bases at J; junction bases unmatched: 2. This CDR3 has 15 residues. In DNA form, the CDR3 reads TGTGCCAGCAGTTACGGACTAGCGGAATACAATGAGCAGTTCTTC. Its translation: CASSYGLAEYNEQFF.

This clonotype was counted between two and nine times. The chain recombines TRBV29-1 with TRBJ1-1; D unclear. Trimming left V 5 bases short and J 0 bases short, with 7 bases between. The germline V gene encodes CDR1 SQVTM and CDR2 ANQGSEA. This CDR3 has 12 amino acids. In nucleotides, the CDR3 is TGCAGCGTTTGGACCGTGAACACTGAAGCTTTCTTT. It is translated as CSVWTVNTEAFF.

The chain is built from TRBV2 and TRBJ2-6; D not resolved. Germline loops: CDR1 SNHLY, CDR2 FYNNEI. The CDR3 sequence is 15 residues long. Trimming cost V 8 bases and J 2 bases, with 13 bases left between them. CDR3 DNA sequence: TGTGCCAGCCAGGATGCAAGAGCTGGGGCCAACGTCCTGACTTTC. Protein sequence: CASQDARAGANVLTF. The variable domain in full, with the rest retrieved from reference TRBV2 and TRBJ2-6, is EPEVTQTPSHQVTQMGQEVILRCVPISNHLYFYWYRQILGQKVEFLVSFYNNEISEKSEIFDDQFSVERPDGSNFTLKIRSTKLEDSAMYFCASQDARAGANVLTFGAGSRLTVL.

Only one count was recorded for this clonotype. This chain connects TRBV20-1 to TRBJ2-4; D call uncertain. V shed 5 bases and J shed 0 bases, with 11 bases lying between them. The CDR3 loop spans 14 amino acids. CDR1 DFQATT and CDR2 SNEGSKA come from the germline V gene (reference sequence). This CDR3 reads CSAAPGLAKNIQYF. CDR3 nucleotides: TGCAGTGCTGCGCCTGGGTTAGCCAAAAACATTCAGTACTTC.

This clonotype has only a few counts. This sequence joins TRBV7-2 and TRBJ2-1; 7 bases are shared with TRBD1. CDR1 SGHTA and CDR2 FQGNSA come from the germline V gene. The CDR3 runs 18 residues. V gave up 1 base and J gave up 3 bases; unmatched junction bases: 12. CDR3 in DNA: TGTGCCAGCAGCTTAGAAGGATCGGCAGGGGGTATCTACAATGAGCAGTTCTTC. As protein: CASSLEGSAGGIYNEQFF.

The chain carries TRBV29-1 and TRBJ2-1; 8 nucleotides line up with TRBD2. Trimming removed 8 bases from V and 7 bases from J; junction bases left unmatched: 13. Per the germline V gene, CDR1 is SQVTM and CDR2 is ANQGSEA. The CDR3 contains 14 residues. DNA of the CDR3: TGCAGCTGCACCCCCGGGACTAGATCAAATGAGCAGTTCTTC. Its translation: CSCTPGTRSNEQFF.

This sequence joins TRBV7-2 and TRBJ2-3, with 7 bases that match TRBD2. Germline trimming cut 0 bases from V and 5 bases from J; bases unmatched to any gene: 5. From germline, CDR1 is SGHTA and CDR2 FQGNSA. The CDR3 runs 15 residues. The DNA for the CDR3 is TGTGCCAGCAGCTTAGCCCGGACTAGTATAGATACGCAGTATTTT. Protein: CASSLARTSIDTQYF.

V and J are TRBV27 and TRBJ2-2, with D possibly called TRBD1 or TRBD2 (5 bases each). Looked up from germline, CDR1 is MNHEY and CDR2 is SMNVEV (reference sequence). Trimming removed 2 bases from V and 4 bases from J, with 11 bases in between. The CDR3 extends over 15 amino acids. CDR3 residues: CASSLQGRATGELFF. The CDR3 DNA reads as TGTGCCAGCAGTTTACAGGGACGGGCCACCGGGGAGCTGTTTTTT.

V is TRBV29-1 and J is TRBJ2-3; 8 positions match TRBD2. Trimming took 6 bases from V and 2 from J; bases not matched to a gene: 7. The CDR3 is 14 amino acids. Per the germline V gene, CDR1 is SQVTM and CDR2 is ANQGSEA. The CDR3 bases are TGCAGCGTAAATGGACTAGCATCCACAGATACGCAGTATTTT. Its protein is CSVNGLASTDTQYF.

This clonotype showed up just once. V and J are TRBV4-2 and TRBJ1-5; a weak D match, TRBD1 (5 bases). V was clipped by 3 bases and J by 1 base, with 10 bases between them. The CDR3 length is 15 residues. The germline gives CDR1 LGHNA, CDR2 YNFKEQ. CDR3 protein: CASSQGLLSNQPQHF. The CDR3 bases are TGTGCCAGCAGCCAGGGGCTCTTGAGCAATCAGCCCCAGCATTTT.

The chain joins TRBV5-6 to TRBJ2-7, with TRBD1 matching 11 bases. From germline, CDR1 is SGHDT and CDR2 YYEEEE. Trimming took 5 bases from V and 5 from J; bases not matched to a gene: 18. The CDR3 covers 18 residues. The CDR3 protein is CASRSLFSRDRGTHEQYF. In nucleotides, the CDR3 is TGTGCCAGCAGATCCCTCTTTAGCCGGGACAGGGGGACGCACGAGCAGTACTTC.

As DNA, the CDR3 is TGTGCCAGCAGGCAGACTAGCGGTGGCGGGGAGCTGTTTTTT. Translated: CASRQTSGGGELFF. This sequence joins TRBV3-1 and TRBJ2-2, with TRBD2 identical over 9 bases. J lost 7 bases, V lost 6 bases, and 6 bases had no gene match. This CDR3 region has 14 residues. Germline assignment: CDR1 LGHDT and CDR2 YNNKEL (reference sequence).

The rearrangement joins TRBV20-1 to TRBJ2-7; D perhaps matches TRBD1 (6 bases). The end of the DNA fits TRBJ2-5 better, so the J call may be wrong. The CDR3 runs to 12 residues. Germline V lookup: CDR1 DFQATT, CDR2 SNEGSKA (reference sequence). The DNA for the CDR3 is TGCAGTGCTCCTGACCAGGGGGAGACCCAGTACTTC. Protein product: CSAPDQGETQYF.

The chain uses TRBV14 and TRBJ2-2, with D perhaps matching TRBD2 (5 bases). This CDR3 comprises 13 residues. Germline-derived CDR1 and CDR2 are SGHDN and FVKESK. Trimming took off 4 bases at V and 7 bases at J, with 10 bases between the two ends. CDR3 amino acids: CASSRIRDGELFF. In DNA form, the CDR3 reads TGTGCCAGCAGCCGAATTCGGGACGGGGAGCTGTTTTTT.

The chain uses TRBV10-3 and TRBJ2-3; 7 bases line up with TRBD1. Germline V lookup: CDR1 ENHRY, CDR2 SYGVKD. The CDR3 covers 15 residues. J was trimmed by 0 bases and V by 7 bases; bases with no gene match: 7. CDR3 coding DNA: TGTGCCATCACCCCCGGACAGGCTAGCACAGATACGCAGTATTTT. Translating it yields CAITPGQASTDTQYF.

This chain joins TRBV6-4 and TRBJ2-6; 8 bases are shared with TRBD2. The length of the CDR3 is 16 residues. Germline V gene sequence: CDR1 MRHNA, CDR2 SNTAGT. Trimming at V came to 5 bases and at J to 2 bases, leaving 5 bases not matched to a gene. For the CDR3, the DNA is TGTGCCAGCAGTCGGGAGGGGTCCCCTGGGGCCAACGTCCTGACTTTC. Its translation: CASSREGSPGANVLTF.